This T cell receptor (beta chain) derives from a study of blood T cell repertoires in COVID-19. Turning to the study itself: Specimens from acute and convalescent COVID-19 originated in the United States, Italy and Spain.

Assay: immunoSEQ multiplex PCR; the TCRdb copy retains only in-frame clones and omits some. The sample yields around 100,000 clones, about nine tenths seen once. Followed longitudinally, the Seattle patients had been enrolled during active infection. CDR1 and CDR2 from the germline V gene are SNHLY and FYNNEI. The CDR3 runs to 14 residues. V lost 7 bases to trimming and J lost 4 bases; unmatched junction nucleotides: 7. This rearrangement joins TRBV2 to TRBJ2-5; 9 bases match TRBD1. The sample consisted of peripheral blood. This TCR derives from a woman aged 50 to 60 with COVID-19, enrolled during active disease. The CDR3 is CASTRDRVGETQYF. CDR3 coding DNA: TGTGCCAGCACCAGGGACAGGGTGGGAGAGACCCAGTACTTC.